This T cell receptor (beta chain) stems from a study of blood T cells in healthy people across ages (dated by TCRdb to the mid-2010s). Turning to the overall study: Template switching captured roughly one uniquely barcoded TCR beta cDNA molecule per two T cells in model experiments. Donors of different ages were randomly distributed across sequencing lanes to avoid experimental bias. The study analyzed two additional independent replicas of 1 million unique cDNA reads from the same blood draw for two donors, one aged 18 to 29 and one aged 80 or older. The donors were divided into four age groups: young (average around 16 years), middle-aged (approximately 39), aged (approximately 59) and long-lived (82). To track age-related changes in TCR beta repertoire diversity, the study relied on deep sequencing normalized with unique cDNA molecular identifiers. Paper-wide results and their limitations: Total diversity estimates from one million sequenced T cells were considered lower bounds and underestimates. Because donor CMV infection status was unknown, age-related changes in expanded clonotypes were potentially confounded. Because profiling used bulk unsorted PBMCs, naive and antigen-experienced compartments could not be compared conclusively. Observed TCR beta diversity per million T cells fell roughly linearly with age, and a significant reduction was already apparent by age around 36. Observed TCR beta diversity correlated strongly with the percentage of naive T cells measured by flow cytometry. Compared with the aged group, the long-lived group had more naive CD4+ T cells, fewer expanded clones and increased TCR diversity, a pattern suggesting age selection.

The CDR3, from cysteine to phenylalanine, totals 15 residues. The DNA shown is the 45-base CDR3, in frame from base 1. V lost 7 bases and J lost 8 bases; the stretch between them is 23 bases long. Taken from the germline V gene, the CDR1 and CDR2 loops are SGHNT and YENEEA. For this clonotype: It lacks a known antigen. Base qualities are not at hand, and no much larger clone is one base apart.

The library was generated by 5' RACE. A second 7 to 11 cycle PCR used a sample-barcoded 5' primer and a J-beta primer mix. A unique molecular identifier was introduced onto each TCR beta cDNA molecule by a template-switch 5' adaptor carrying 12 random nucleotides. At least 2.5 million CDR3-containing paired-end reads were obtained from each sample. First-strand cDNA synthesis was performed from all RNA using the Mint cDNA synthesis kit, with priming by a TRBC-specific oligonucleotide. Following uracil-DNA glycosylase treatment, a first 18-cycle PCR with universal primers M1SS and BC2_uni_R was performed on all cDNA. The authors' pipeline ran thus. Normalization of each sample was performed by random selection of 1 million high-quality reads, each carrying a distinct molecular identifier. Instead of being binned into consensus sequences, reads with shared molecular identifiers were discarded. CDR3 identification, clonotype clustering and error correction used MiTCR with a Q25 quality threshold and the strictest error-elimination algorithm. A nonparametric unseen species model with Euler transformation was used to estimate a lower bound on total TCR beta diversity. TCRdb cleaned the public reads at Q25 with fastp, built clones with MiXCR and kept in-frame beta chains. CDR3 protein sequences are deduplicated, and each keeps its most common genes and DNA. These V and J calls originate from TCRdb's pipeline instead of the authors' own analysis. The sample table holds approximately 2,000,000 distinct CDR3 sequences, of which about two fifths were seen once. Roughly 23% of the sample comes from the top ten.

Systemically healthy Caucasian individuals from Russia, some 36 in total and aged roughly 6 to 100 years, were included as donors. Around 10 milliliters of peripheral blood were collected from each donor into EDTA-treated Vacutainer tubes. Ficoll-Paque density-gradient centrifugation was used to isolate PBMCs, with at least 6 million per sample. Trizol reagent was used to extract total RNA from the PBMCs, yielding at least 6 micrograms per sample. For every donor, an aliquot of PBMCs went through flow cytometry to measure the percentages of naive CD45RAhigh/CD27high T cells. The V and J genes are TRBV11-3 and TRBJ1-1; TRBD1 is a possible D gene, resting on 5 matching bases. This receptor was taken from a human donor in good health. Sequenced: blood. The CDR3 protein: CASTEFPQGYEEAFF. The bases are TGTGCCAGCACCGAATTCCCCCAGGGATATGAGGAAGCTTTCTTT.